The rows below give T cell receptor beta chains drawn from one sample of a study of a mutant IDH1 vaccine in newly diagnosed glioma. The assay was immunoSEQ multiplex PCR, and TCRdb's table has in-frame clones only and misses some. This sample has over 30,000 clones; about 80% occur once, and the top ten carry 9%. The sequencing used peripheral blood mononuclear cells (PBMCs), collected from a glioma patient treated with radiotherapy, temozolomide or both. These receptors all come from a man between 45 and 60 years old with glioma. Some clones in this sample may be carry-over from other donors' samples. The CDR3 runs from the conserved cysteine through the conserved F or W. The D gene is left open where the match is weak.

J,length,V,D,CDR3
TRBJ2-7,15,TRBV2,TRBD2,CASSAPSGASYEQYF
TRBJ2-1,14,TRBV7-6,.,CASSLMDGSGEQFF
.,13,TRBV29-1,TRBD1,CSVKGQGFDEQYF
TRBJ2-2,17,TRBV15,.,CATSRDQDAPNTGELFF
TRBJ1-1,13,TRBV6-5,TRBD1,CASSGTGVTEAFF
TRBJ2-7,11,TRBV7-9,.,CASSLTVEQYF
TRBJ1-1,15,TRBV9,.,CASSSGTAKNTEAFF
TRBJ1-1,11,TRBV20-1,.,CSARQGIAAFF
TRBJ2-7,12,TRBV5-4,.,CASSWNTYEQYF
TRBJ1-5,14,TRBV5-6,.,CASSLGQANQPQHF
TRBJ1-3,14,TRBV30,.,CAWSGAIRGNTIYF
TRBJ2-3,13,TRBV18,.,CASSRPDTDTQYF
TRBJ1-1,15,TRBV25-1,.,CASSRDFGGNTEAFF
TRBJ2-1,15,TRBV4-1,TRBD2,CASSPTGGGAHEQFF
TRBJ2-1,14,TRBV6-5,.,CASSYSGVHNEQFF
TRBJ2-1,14,TRBV18,.,CASSPYSRNNEQFF
TRBJ1-2,12,TRBV29-1,TRBD1,CSVDQGADGYTF
TRBJ1-2,17,TRBV30,TRBD1,CAWSPPRGTVANYGYTF
TRBJ1-2,15,TRBV4-2,.,CASSRNDRTAMSYTF
TRBJ1-5,15,TRBV7-2,TRBD1,CASSTTTGPNQPQHF
TRBJ2-7,14,TRBV9,.,CASSPGRRMDEQYF
TRBJ2-5,12,TRBV2,TRBD2,CASSELSGGANF
TRBJ2-7,15,TRBV5-1,.,CASSPVGQLTYEQYF
TRBJ2-1,15,TRBV6-5,TRBD2,CASSYAGGPLDEQFF
TRBJ1-2,14,TRBV2,.,CASKLETDSYGYTF
TRBJ1-4,17,TRBV19,.,CASSMTAVSSTNEKLFF
TRBJ1-1,15,TRBV28,.,CASSSYRGRYTEAFF
TRBJ2-1,11,TRBV29-1,TRBD1,CSVDDRVKQFF
TRBJ1-1,13,TRBV7-9,.,CASSLSGNAEAFF
TRBJ2-2,18,TRBV29-1,TRBD2,CSVDRSGRAKVFTGELFF
TRBJ2-7,15,TRBV4-2,TRBD2,CASSQAREGGYEQYF
TRBJ1-4,13,TRBV7-9,.,CASSLPGLEKLFF
TRBJ2-7,14,TRBV5-1,TRBD2,CASTWGSGRAEQYF
TRBJ2-2,14,TRBV30,.,CAWSLLPGSGELFF
TRBJ2-2,12,TRBV7-9,.,CASSSGAGELFF
TRBJ2-2,16,TRBV7-7,TRBD2,CASSPTSGGNGGELFF
TRBJ1-3,15,TRBV5-1,.,CASSRRSGQGNTIYF
TRBJ2-2,13,TRBV6-1,.,CASIEGLAGELFF
TRBJ1-1,15,TRBV6-1,TRBD1,CASRLDHRGNTEAFF
TRBJ1-1,13,TRBV11-3,.,CASSFETSAEAFF
TRBJ2-2,15,TRBV19,TRBD1,CASSAPGQRTGELFF